These T cell receptor beta chains were read from a single sample in a study of blood T cell repertoires in COVID-19. Repertoires were generated with immunoSEQ multiplex PCR, while TCRdb's copy carries only in-frame clones and drops some. Of roughly 190,000 clones listed, 80% to 85% are singletons. The source material was peripheral blood. These receptors came from a human donor with acute or convalescent COVID-19. The donor label of this sample is uncertain. CDR3s include the opening cysteine and the closing phenylalanine or tryptophan. The D gene is left open where the match is weak. Expanded clones are given a class, and other clones once, few, many or no size at all.

DNA: TGTGCCAGCAGCCCTAGGACAGGGGGCGGGATTAGCTCCTACGAGCAGTACTTC
CDR3: CASSPRTGGGISSYEQYF
V: TRBV7-2
size: .
J: TRBJ2-7
D: TRBD1

DNA: TGTGCCAGCAGCCCCGGGACTAGCGGGAACCACGAGCAGTACTTC
CDR3: CASSPGTSGNHEQYF
V: TRBV11-3
size: .
J: TRBJ2-7
D: TRBD2

DNA: TGTGCCAGCAGTGCGGGGGGCTTCGTAAGCACAGATACGCAGTATTTT
CDR3: CASSAGGFVSTDTQYF
V: TRBV6-1
size: .
J: TRBJ2-3
D: .

DNA: TGTGCCAGCAGTCCCTCGGGGAAACGGGAGACCCAGTACTTC
CDR3: CASSPSGKRETQYF
V: TRBV3-1/TRBV3-2
size: .
J: TRBJ2-5
D: .

DNA: TGTGCCAGCAGTGAAGGGGGGCTAGTATACGAGCAGTACTTC
CDR3: CASSEGGLVYEQYF
V: TRBV6-1
size: .
J: TRBJ2-7
D: .

DNA: TGTGCCAGCAGCCGGAGACAGGGGGCGTCTGGAAACACCATATATTTT
CDR3: CASSRRQGASGNTIYF
V: TRBV3-1/TRBV3-2
size: .
J: TRBJ1-3
D: TRBD1

DNA: TGCGCCAGCAGCCCCCGGTTGGGGGGTCAAGAGACCCAGTACTTC
CDR3: CASSPRLGGQETQYF
V: TRBV10-1
size: few
J: TRBJ2-5
D: .

DNA: TGTGCCAGCAGCCAAGGAGTGCTGAACACTGAAGCTTTCTTT
CDR3: CASSQGVLNTEAFF
V: TRBV11-1
size: few
J: TRBJ1-1
D: .

DNA: TGTGCCAGTAGTATAGCGGGGGGGCAACTGGATACGCAGTATTTT
CDR3: CASSIAGGQLDTQYF
V: TRBV19
size: .
J: TRBJ2-3
D: TRBD2

DNA: TGTGCCAGCAGTTCAGCAGGGGGGCGGAACACTGAAGCTTTCTTT
CDR3: CASSSAGGRNTEAFF
V: TRBV27
size: .
J: TRBJ1-1
D: TRBD1

DNA: TGTGCCAGCAGCGCGCGGGTGGCAGGTGACCACAATGAGCAGTTCTTC
CDR3: CASSARVAGDHNEQFF
V: TRBV9
size: .
J: TRBJ2-1
D: .

DNA: TGTGCCAGCAGTTATGGACAGAGCTACGAGCAGTACTTC
CDR3: CASSYGQSYEQYF
V: TRBV7-7
size: .
J: TRBJ2-7
D: .

DNA: TGCAGCGCCCCCGGGTTCTCTGAAGCTTTCTTT
CDR3: CSAPGFSEAFF
V: TRBV29-1
size: once
J: TRBJ1-1
D: .

DNA: TGCGCCAGCAGCCCCCGGGAGGTTCGAGAGACCCAGTACTTC
CDR3: CASSPREVRETQYF
V: TRBV5-1
size: few
J: TRBJ2-5
D: TRBD2

DNA: TGTGCCAGCAGCTTAGGGGCGTACGACGAGCAGTACTTC
CDR3: CASSLGAYDEQYF
V: TRBV7-9
size: few
J: TRBJ2-7
D: .

DNA: TGCAGCGTTGCCGGGGGGCAAGAGCAGCCCCAGCATTTT
CDR3: CSVAGGQEQPQHF
V: TRBV29-1
size: .
J: TRBJ1-5
D: .

DNA: TGCGCCAGCAGCCTCGGCAGGTCTTACAATGAGCAGTTCTTC
CDR3: CASSLGRSYNEQFF
V: TRBV4-1
size: .
J: TRBJ2-1
D: .

DNA: TGCGCCAGCAGCTTGTCGACAGGGACGACTGAAGCTTTCTTT
CDR3: CASSLSTGTTEAFF
V: TRBV5-1
size: .
J: TRBJ1-1
D: TRBD1

DNA: TGTGCCAGCAGCTTTTCAACGACTAGCGGGGGGGACCACAATGAGCAGTTCTTC
CDR3: CASSFSTTSGGDHNEQFF
V: TRBV7-3
size: .
J: TRBJ2-1
D: TRBD2

DNA: TGTGCCAGCAGCCCAGAGGGGGTGAAGGCAGATACGCAGTATTTT
CDR3: CASSPEGVKADTQYF
V: TRBV11-3
size: .
J: TRBJ2-3
D: .

DNA: TGTGCCAGCAGCTTTCCCCAACGGGTGAATGAGCAGTTCTTC
CDR3: CASSFPQRVNEQFF
V: TRBV11-2
size: .
J: TRBJ2-1
D: .

DNA: TGTGCCAGCTCACCCGGTGGGGGGGCCAATCAGCCCCAGCATTTT
CDR3: CASSPGGGANQPQHF
V: TRBV18
size: once
J: TRBJ1-5
D: .

DNA: TGTGCCAGCAGCCCAACGGGGGGCTCCTATAATTCACCCCTCCACTTT
CDR3: CASSPTGGSYNSPLHF
V: TRBV5-6
size: few
J: TRBJ1-6
D: .

DNA: TGTGCCACCAGCAGAGGACAGGGCTCTGGAAACACCATATATTTT
CDR3: CATSRGQGSGNTIYF
V: TRBV15
size: .
J: TRBJ1-3
D: TRBD1

DNA: TGCGCCAGCAGCTTGGGATGGACTAGCTCCTACAATGAGCAGTTCTTC
CDR3: CASSLGWTSSYNEQFF
V: TRBV5-1
size: .
J: TRBJ2-1
D: TRBD2

DNA: TGCGCCAGCAGCTTGTGGGATACAGGGGAACCTGGAAACACCATATATTTT
CDR3: CASSLWDTGEPGNTIYF
V: TRBV5-1
size: .
J: TRBJ1-3
D: TRBD1

DNA: TGTGCCAGCAGCCGACAGGAGAGCGCCGGGGAGCTGTTTTTT
CDR3: CASSRQESAGELFF
V: TRBV7-6
size: .
J: TRBJ2-2
D: .

DNA: TGCGCCAGCAGCCCCCGGACAGGGGGCGATGAAAAACTGTTTTTT
CDR3: CASSPRTGGDEKLFF
V: TRBV5-1
size: once
J: TRBJ1-4
D: TRBD1